Below, one T cell receptor beta chain is given with its context. In this sample, this clonotype turned up a few times. Its target antigen remains unknown. It has no much larger one-base neighbor in the sample; base qualities were not kept. The data belong to a study (dated by TCRdb to the mid-2010s). Regarding the study in general: Whether tumor-infiltrating Tregs in breast cancer are recruited from blood Tregs or converted in situ from other CD4+ T cell subsets was tested.

The germline V gene sets CDR1 to LGHNA and CDR2 to YSLEER. The CDR3 spans 15 residues, from the cysteine through the phenylalanine. Only the CDR3 DNA stays, 45 bases, in frame from base 1. The V end loses 4 bases and the J end loses 2 bases, and a stretch of 15 bases separates them. The study at large found these results: The greatest overlap of tumor-infiltrating Treg TCR alpha and beta sequences was with tumor naive CD4+ T cells, followed next by blood naive CD4+ T cells. Rather than covering whole repertoires, validation in the larger cohort was restricted to a single TCR beta V-J rearrangement. The TCR gene usage of tumor memory CD4+ T cells clustered together with blood and lymph node memory CD4+ cells and with lymph node naive CD4+ cells.

Full-length TCR variable regions were amplified by 5' RACE PCR with constant-region reverse primers, followed by semi-nested PCR with Nested Universal Primer A. The ReliaPrep RNA Cell Miniprep System was used to extract total RNA, which was then reverse transcribed into 5'RACE-ready cDNA with the SMARTer RACE 5'/3' Kit. Multiplex adaptors were used to barcode the full-length TCR alpha and beta libraries, which were then sequenced on an Illumina MiSeq. Per the authors' processing: Sequencing data were pooled across the five patients for each of nine subset-tissue groups and compared by unsupervised clustering of TCR gene usage. The Morisita-Horn index was used to calculate repertoire similarity, with shared sequences weighted according to their contribution to each repertoire. TCRdb reran the public reads through fastp at Q25 and MiXCR, keeping productive beta chains. All rows with the same CDR3 protein become a single entry with the most common DNA and genes. For this entry, the V and J calls and clone size follow TCRdb and not the study's own pipeline. Within this sample are 40,000 to 65,000 distinct CDR3 sequences, with roughly 22% of them counted one time only. Of the sample, 3.2% falls within the top ten clones.

To purify naive CD4+ T cells, the Miltenyi Naive CD4+ T Cell Isolation kit was used, and CD25 microbeads served to deplete Tregs. Tregs, naive and memory CD4+ T cells from tumor, blood and ipsilateral draining lymph nodes of 5 or 6 breast cancer patients underwent full-length TCR alpha and beta sequencing. Tumor tissue and lymph nodes obtained by ipsilateral axillary dissection were perfused with PBS, cut into small pieces and digested using collagenase I and hyaluronidase. FACS confirmed that the sorted cell populations were more than 90% pure. The receptor comes from a female donor with breast cancer. The V and J genes are TRBV4-3 and TRBJ2-7; TRBD2 could be the D gene, as 6 bases match. The sample consisted of tumor-infiltrating naive CD4+ T cells sorted from the breast tumor. The cell subset or site label of this sample denotes: naive CD4+ T cells, CD4+CD45RA+CD25-. The CDR3 here reads CASSLGEDGTYEQYF. The DNA sequence is TGCGCCAGCAGCCTAGGGGAGGATGGGACCTACGAGCAGTACTTC.